The next 25 T cell receptor beta chains were all read from a single sample in a study of cytotoxic CD8 clonotypes in ibrutinib-treated CLL. Repertoires were generated with immunoSEQ multiplex PCR, while TCRdb's copy carries only in-frame clones and drops some. The data hold roughly 250,000 clones, with less than 75% observed a single time. The sample was PBMCs, taken after 24 months of ibrutinib treatment. These TCRs come from a human donor with chronic lymphocytic leukemia.

V usage is TRBV5-1 and J usage is TRBJ1-1; D possibly corresponds to TRBD1 (5 bases). The V end lost 6 bases, the J end lost 3 bases, and 24 bases lay between the germline ends. The CDR3 contains 17 residues. Germline-derived CDR1 and CDR2 are SGHRS and YFSETQ. CDR3 sequence: CASMISPRGMGDTEAFF. CDR3 nucleotides: TGCGCCAGCATGATCTCCCCAAGGGGCATGGGCGACACTGAAGCTTTCTTT.

The V and J genes are TRBV6-5 and TRBJ1-1, with 10 bases matching TRBD1. V was pared by 6 bases and J by 7 bases, with 5 bases of the junction left unmatched. Germline CDR1 and CDR2: MNHEY and SVGAGI. This CDR3 is built from 13 residues. For the CDR3, the DNA is TGTGCCAGCAGGCCGGGACAGGGGCTTGAAGCTTTCTTT. Its translation: CASRPGQGLEAFF.

In this sample, this clone turned up once. This chain uses TRBV11-1 with TRBJ2-7; 14 bases map to TRBD2. V was clipped by 4 bases and J by 4 bases; unmatched bases: 3. Germline V CDR1 and CDR2: SGHAT, FQDESV (reference sequence). There are 15 residues in the CDR3. The CDR3 here is CASSSRLAGGYEQYF. CDR3 DNA sequence: TGTGCCAGCAGCTCCCGACTAGCGGGAGGGTACGAGCAGTACTTC.

The J gene is TRBJ1-2, the V gene TRBV11-2; D unresolved. V was pared by 4 bases and J by 8 bases, with 14 bases between. CDR3 length: 13 residues. Germline V lookup: CDR1 SGHAT, CDR2 FQNNGV. CDR3 region: CASSWSGRGGYTF. CDR3 bases: TGTGCCAGCAGCTGGAGTGGTAGAGGCGGCTACACCTTC.

In this sample, this clone turned up a few times. The chain has TRBV4-2 and TRBJ1-3; D remains unclear. Germline-derived CDR1 and CDR2 are LGHNA and YNFKEQ. CDR3 length equals 15 residues. The V end lost 0 bases, the J end lost 0 bases, and 6 bases lay between the germline ends. The CDR3 DNA follows: TGTGCCAGCAGCCAAGATTGGAGCTCTGGAAACACCATATATTTT. Translated: CASSQDWSSGNTIYF.

The chain joins TRBV19 to TRBJ1-5; weak D call: TRBD1 (5 bases). CDR1 is LNHDA, CDR2 SQIVND, per germline (reference sequence). Trimming stripped 9 bases from V and 0 bases from J, with 21 bases between. The length of the CDR3 is 17 residues. The DNA for the CDR3 is TGTGCCAGCGCGGAGCCGCCGGGGCCCTTTAGCAATCAGCCCCAGCATTTT. This translates into CASAEPPGPFSNQPQHF.

CDR3 DNA: TGCAGCGTTGCGTCCGGGACTATGGCCGAGCAGTTCTTC. This gives the protein CSVASGTMAEQFF. The rearrangement uses TRBV29-1 and TRBJ2-1, with 7 positions matching TRBD2. Germline V lookup: CDR1 SQVTM, CDR2 ANQGSEA. V trimming: 4 bases; J trimming: 10 bases; junction bases outside the gene matches: 10. The CDR3 loop spans 13 amino acids.

CDR3 in DNA: TGTGCCAGCAGCGGCGGCTCCTACGAGCAGTACTTC. Protein product: CASSGGSYEQYF. The chain links TRBV6-1 to TRBJ2-7; D not certain. The CDR3 runs to 12 residues. Trimming stripped 6 bases from V and 0 bases from J, with 6 bases between. Germline lookup yields CDR1 MNHNS and CDR2 SASEGT.

A few counts support this clone. This chain joins TRBV11-2 and TRBJ2-2; D not resolved. This CDR3 region has 12 residues. Per the germline V gene, CDR1 is SGHAT and CDR2 is FQNNGV. V was trimmed by 3 bases and J by 5 bases, leaving 4 bases between them. CDR3 sequence (DNA): TGTGCCAGCAGCTTCGAAACCGGGGAGCTGTTTTTT. This codes for CASSFETGELFF.

The rearrangement uses TRBV6-6 and TRBJ2-2, with 8 bases that match TRBD1. Germline V lookup: CDR1 MNHNY, CDR2 SVGAGI (reference sequence). V gave up 10 bases and J gave up 5 bases; unmatched junction bases: 15. The CDR3 sequence is 16 residues long. CDR3 bases: TGTGCCACCATCCCTTCGGGACAGGCTCGAACCGGGGAGCTGTTTTTT. This sequence encodes CATIPSGQARTGELFF.

This clone was seen only a few times. The rearrangement joins TRBV13 to TRBJ2-3, with D unresolved. Germline V gene lookup returns CDR1 PRHDT and CDR2 FYEKMQ (reference sequence). Deletions cut 5 bases from V and 5 bases from J, with 8 bases between. The CDR3 has 12 residues. CDR3 region: CASSERLDTQYF. DNA of the CDR3: TGTGCCAGCAGCGAGAGGTTAGATACGCAGTATTTT.

As to this clone: Other DNA sequences within the sample encode an identical CDR3. The V call is TRBV19, the J call TRBJ2-7; the D is unclear. Between the trimmed V and J ends, which lost 1 base and 3 bases, there was a span of 1 base. Germline V gene lookup returns CDR1 LNHDA and CDR2 SQIVND (reference sequence). The length of the CDR3 is 11 residues. In DNA, the CDR3 is TGTGCCAGTAGTATAGGCTACGAGCAGTACTTC. This sequence encodes CASSIGYEQYF.

The table lists this clone with a few counts. The rearrangement links TRBV2 to TRBJ2-5; weak D call: TRBD1 (6 bases). Germline V gives CDR1 SNHLY, CDR2 FYNNEI. Trimming took off 7 bases at V and 3 bases at J, with 15 bases between the two ends. The CDR3 covers 14 residues. As DNA, the CDR3 is TGTGCCAGCAATACTAGGGGGTGGGAAGAGACCCAGTACTTC. It is translated as CASNTRGWEETQYF.

The chain links TRBV19 to TRBJ1-1; 9 nucleotides line up with TRBD1. Losses at the gene ends were 5 bases for V and 1 base for J; bases not matched to a gene: 5. Germline loops: CDR1 LNHDA, CDR2 SQIVND (reference sequence). This CDR3 is 15 amino acids long. The CDR3 reads CASSAGQGTNTEAFF. The CDR3 DNA is TGTGCCAGTAGTGCAGGACAGGGGACGAACACTGAAGCTTTCTTT.

This rearrangement joins TRBV7-2 to TRBJ2-5; D call uncertain. With 1 base removed from V and 1 base from J, the gap between germline ends came to 10 bases. Germline CDR1 SGHTA, CDR2 FQGNSA. The CDR3 has 15 residues. The chain's CDR3 is CASSLGSVTQETQYF. The CDR3 DNA is TGTGCCAGCAGCTTAGGGTCCGTTACCCAAGAGACCCAGTACTTC.

The chain links TRBV30 to TRBJ2-1; no reliable D call. CDR3 length: 11 residues. The V end lost 1 base, the J end lost 11 bases, and 9 bases lay between the germline ends. Germline loops: CDR1 GTSNPN, CDR2 SVGIG (reference sequence). Here the CDR3 reads CAWSAMRKQFF. Here the CDR3 DNA reads TGTGCCTGGAGTGCAATGAGGAAGCAGTTCTTC.

The rearrangement joins TRBV6-5 to TRBJ2-7; a weak D match, TRBD2 (5 bases). This CDR3 is built from 14 residues. In germline, CDR1 is MNHEY, CDR2 SVGAGI. The CDR3 nucleotides are TGTGCGACATCCCCACTAAGCGGTCCCTACGAGCAGTACTTC. Protein: CATSPLSGPYEQYF.

V gene TRBV18 combines with J gene TRBJ2-7, with unresolved D. CDR3 length: 13 amino acids. From germline, CDR1 is KGHSH and CDR2 LQKENI. V gave up 3 bases and J gave up 7 bases, with 13 bases separating them. DNA of the CDR3: TGTGCCAGCTCACCGAGATCATTGGGGGAGCAGTACTTC. Amino acids: CASSPRSLGEQYF.

The chain has TRBV27 and TRBJ1-2; D is unclear. From germline, CDR1 is MNHEY and CDR2 SMNVEV (reference sequence). The CDR3 consists of 13 residues. Trimming stripped 2 bases from V and 4 bases from J, with 8 bases between. The CDR3 region has the DNA TGTGCCAGCAGTTTAAGCAGACTCTATGGCTACACCTTC. It specifies CASSLSRLYGYTF.

The gene calls are TRBV11-3 and TRBJ2-2, with TRBD2 identical over 9 bases. Germline V gene data show CDR1 as SGHNT and CDR2 as YENEEA. V lost 0 bases and J lost 4; bases outside the gene matches: 6. This CDR3 spans 17 amino acids. CDR3 residues: CASSLELAGPSTGELFF. CDR3 DNA sequence: TGTGCCAGCAGCTTAGAGCTAGCGGGACCAAGCACCGGGGAGCTGTTTTTT.

V usage is TRBV9 and J usage is TRBJ2-7, with TRBD2 matching over 10 bases. Germline V gene lookup returns CDR1 SGDLS and CDR2 YYNGEE. Germline trimming cut 6 bases from V and 2 bases from J; bases unmatched to any gene: 5. The CDR3 runs to 14 residues. DNA of the CDR3: TGTGCCAGCAATGTAGCGGGAGGTACCTACGAGCAGTACTTC. It encodes CASNVAGGTYEQYF.

This chain links TRBV7-8 with TRBJ2-1; D tentatively fits TRBD1 or TRBD2 (5 bases each). Trimming removed 3 bases at V and 7 bases at J, with 19 bases between. Germline V gene data show CDR1 as SGHVS and CDR2 as FQNEAQ. The CDR3 has 16 amino acids. CDR3 protein: CASSLNQGSTGNEQFF. The DNA of the CDR3 is TGTGCCAGCAGCTTGAATCAGGGAAGCACGGGAAATGAGCAGTTCTTC.

This clone was observed once. CDR3 residues: CASSLVALRPDEQYF. The CDR3 coding sequence is TGTGCCAGCAGCTTAGTTGCCCTGAGACCCGACGAGCAGTACTTC. The chain carries TRBV7-9 and TRBJ2-7; D is unclear. Trimming cost V 1 base and J 5 bases, with 15 bases left between them. Per the germline V gene, CDR1 is SEHNR and CDR2 is FQNEAQ (reference sequence). CDR3 length equals 15 residues.

The genes are TRBV2 and TRBJ2-7, with D maybe TRBD1 (6 bases). This CDR3 contains 14 residues. V dropped 3 bases and J dropped 9 bases, with 18 bases sitting between them. CDR1 and CDR2 from the germline V gene are SNHLY and FYNNEI. The CDR3 loop reads CASSEYRVSNGQYF. CDR3 DNA sequence: TGTGCCAGCAGTGAGTACAGGGTTTCTAATGGGCAGTACTTC.

This chain links TRBV28 with TRBJ1-2; weak D call: TRBD1 (5 bases). The CDR3 covers 15 residues. V lost 1 base, J lost 4 bases, and 13 bases lay in between. Germline CDR1 MDHEN, CDR2 SYDVKM. DNA of the CDR3: TGTGCCAGCAGTTTATCGGGCCGGGACGGCTATGGCTACACCTTC. Translating it yields CASSLSGRDGYGYTF.